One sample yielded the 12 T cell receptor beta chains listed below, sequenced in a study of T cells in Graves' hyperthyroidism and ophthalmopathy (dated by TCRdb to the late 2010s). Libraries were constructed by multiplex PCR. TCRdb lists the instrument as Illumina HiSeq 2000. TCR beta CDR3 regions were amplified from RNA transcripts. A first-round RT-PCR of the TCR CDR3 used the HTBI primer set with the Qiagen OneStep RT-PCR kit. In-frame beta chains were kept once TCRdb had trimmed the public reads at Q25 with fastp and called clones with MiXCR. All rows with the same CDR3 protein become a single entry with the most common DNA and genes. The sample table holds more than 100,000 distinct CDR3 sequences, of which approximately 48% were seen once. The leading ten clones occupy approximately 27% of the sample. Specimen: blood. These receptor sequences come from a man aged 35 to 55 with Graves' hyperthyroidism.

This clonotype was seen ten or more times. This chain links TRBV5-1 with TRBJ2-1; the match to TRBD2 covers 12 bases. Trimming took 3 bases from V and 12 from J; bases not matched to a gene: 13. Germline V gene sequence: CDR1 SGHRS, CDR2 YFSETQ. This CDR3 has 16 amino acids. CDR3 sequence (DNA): TGCGCCAGCAGCTGGGGGGGACTAGCGGGCCTCGATGGGCAGTTCTTC. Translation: CASSWGGLAGLDGQFF.

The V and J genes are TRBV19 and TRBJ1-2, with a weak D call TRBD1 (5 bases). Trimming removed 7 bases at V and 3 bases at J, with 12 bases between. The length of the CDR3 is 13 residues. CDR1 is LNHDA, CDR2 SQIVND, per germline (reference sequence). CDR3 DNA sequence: TGTGCCAGTACCCCGGCGGGACACTATGGCTACACCTTC. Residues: CASTPAGHYGYTF.

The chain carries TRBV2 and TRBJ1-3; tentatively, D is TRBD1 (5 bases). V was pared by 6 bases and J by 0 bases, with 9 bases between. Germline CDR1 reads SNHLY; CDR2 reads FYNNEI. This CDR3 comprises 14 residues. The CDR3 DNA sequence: TGTGCCAGCAGGAGGGGCGGCTCTGGAAACACCATATATTTT. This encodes CASRRGGSGNTIYF.

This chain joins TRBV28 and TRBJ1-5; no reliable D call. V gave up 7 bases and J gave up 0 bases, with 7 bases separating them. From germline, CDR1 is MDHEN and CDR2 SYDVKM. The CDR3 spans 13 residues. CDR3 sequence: CASNTNSNQPQHF. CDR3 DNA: TGTGCCAGCAACACAAATAGCAATCAGCCCCAGCATTTT.

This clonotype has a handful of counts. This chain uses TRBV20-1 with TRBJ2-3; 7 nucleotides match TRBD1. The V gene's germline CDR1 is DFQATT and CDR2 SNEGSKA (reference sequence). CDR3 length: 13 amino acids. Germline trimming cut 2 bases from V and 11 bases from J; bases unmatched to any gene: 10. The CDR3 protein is CSARYLQGNEQYF. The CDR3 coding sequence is TGCAGTGCTAGATATCTACAGGGGAATGAGCAGTATTTT.

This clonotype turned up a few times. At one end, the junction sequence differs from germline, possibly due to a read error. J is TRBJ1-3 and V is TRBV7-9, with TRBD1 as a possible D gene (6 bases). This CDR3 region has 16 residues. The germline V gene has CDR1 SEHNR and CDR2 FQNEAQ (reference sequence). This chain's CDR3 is CAWSVGQTGSGNTIYF. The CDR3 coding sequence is TGTGCCTGGAGTGTGGGGCAGACAGGCTCTGGGAACACCATATATTTT.

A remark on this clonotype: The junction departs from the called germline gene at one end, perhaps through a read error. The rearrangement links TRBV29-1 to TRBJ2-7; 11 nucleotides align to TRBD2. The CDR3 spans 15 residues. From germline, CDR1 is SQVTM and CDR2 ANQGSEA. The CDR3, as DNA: TGCAGCGTTGACCTAGCGGGAGGCGACACCGGGGAGCTGTACTTC. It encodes CSVDLAGGDTGELYF.

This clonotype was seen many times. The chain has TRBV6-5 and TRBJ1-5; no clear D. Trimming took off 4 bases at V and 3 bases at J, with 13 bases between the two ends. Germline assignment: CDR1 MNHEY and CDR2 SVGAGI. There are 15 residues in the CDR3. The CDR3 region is CASSSLGGVNQPQHF. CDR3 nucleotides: TGTGCCAGCAGTTCCCTCGGCGGGGTCAATCAGCCCCAGCATTTT.

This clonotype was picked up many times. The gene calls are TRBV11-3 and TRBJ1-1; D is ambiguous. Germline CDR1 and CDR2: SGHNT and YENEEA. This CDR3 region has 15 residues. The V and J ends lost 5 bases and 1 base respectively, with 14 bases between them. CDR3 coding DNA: TGTGCCAGCAGCCCCTATCCCGGGCCGAACACTGAAGCTTTCTTT. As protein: CASSPYPGPNTEAFF.

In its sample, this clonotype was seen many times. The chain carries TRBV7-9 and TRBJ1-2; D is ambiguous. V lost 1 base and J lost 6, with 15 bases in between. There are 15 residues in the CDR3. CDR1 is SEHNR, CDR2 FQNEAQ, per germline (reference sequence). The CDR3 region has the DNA TGTGCCAGCAGCTTAGTCCGTCAGTACGCTAATGGCTACACCTTC. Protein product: CASSLVRQYANGYTF.

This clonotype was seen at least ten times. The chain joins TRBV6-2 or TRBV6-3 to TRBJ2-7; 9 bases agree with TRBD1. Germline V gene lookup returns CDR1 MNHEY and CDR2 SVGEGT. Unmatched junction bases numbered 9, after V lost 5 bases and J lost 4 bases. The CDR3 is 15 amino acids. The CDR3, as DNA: TGTGCCAGCAGTCTCGCACAGGGGGCGCGGTACGAGCAGTACTTC. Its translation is CASSLAQGARYEQYF.

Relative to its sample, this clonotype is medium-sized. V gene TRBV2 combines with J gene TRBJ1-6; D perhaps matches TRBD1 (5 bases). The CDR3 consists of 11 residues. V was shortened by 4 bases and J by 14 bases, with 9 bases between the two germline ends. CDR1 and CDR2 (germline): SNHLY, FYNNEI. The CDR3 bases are TGTGCCAGCAGTGTACGGGACGCCCTCCACTTT. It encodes CASSVRDALHF.